Each of the 10 T cell receptor beta chains below was sequenced from the same sample in a study of spatial heterogeneity in lung cancer (dated by TCRdb to about 2019). What the time point label conveys for this sample: blood at routine non-recurrence follow-up after resection. Receptor amplification or capture employed 5' RACE. Instrument on record: NextSeq 500. TCRdb reworked the public reads: Q25 trimming with fastp, MiXCR clone assembly, productive beta chains retained. Entries that share a CDR3 protein sequence are merged under the most common genes and DNA. Counted in this sample were roughly 34,000 distinct CDR3 sequences; over 6.5% of them appeared once. Clones ranked in the top ten supply roughly 8.8% of the sample. Source: PBMCs, taken at follow-up. All receptors come from a male donor with early-stage non-small cell lung cancer.

This clonotype showed up many times. The chain recombines TRBV7-3 with TRBJ2-5, with TRBD1 matching 9 bases. The CDR3 runs to 15 residues. CDR1 is SGHTA and CDR2 is FQGTGA in the germline V gene. V was pared by 5 bases and J by 6 bases, with 10 bases of the junction left unmatched. The CDR3 DNA follows: TGTGCCAGCAGCCCCCAGGGGACAGGGTTACAGACCCAGTACTTC. It encodes CASSPQGTGLQTQYF.

The table lists this clonotype with many counts. The V call is TRBV20-1, the J call TRBJ1-1, with unresolved D. Germline CDR1 is DFQATT and CDR2 is SNEGSKA (reference sequence). There are 11 residues in the CDR3. Trimming removed 3 bases from V and 2 bases from J, with 4 bases in between. The CDR3 sequence: CSASYNTEAFF. The CDR3 nucleotides are TGCAGTGCTAGCTACAACACTGAAGCTTTCTTT.

This clonotype occurred many times. The gene calls are TRBV12-3 or TRBV12-4 and TRBJ2-1, with a possible D match to TRBD1 (5 bases). Trimming removed 8 bases from V and 15 bases from J, with 20 bases in between. The CDR3 loop spans 12 amino acids. The CDR3 bases are TGTGCCAGCGGGGAACAGGACCGGGCTATGTTCTTC. Its translation is CASGEQDRAMFF.

V is TRBV9 and J is TRBJ2-1, with a tentative D call TRBD2 (5 bases). The V and J ends lost 7 bases and 4 bases respectively, with 12 bases between them. The CDR3 runs 13 residues. Germline V lookup: CDR1 SGDLS, CDR2 YYNGEE. The CDR3 coding sequence is TGTGCCAGCGCCGGACTGAAGTACAATGAGCAGTTCTTC. Translating it yields CASAGLKYNEQFF.

Notes on this clonotype: Sequence at one end of the junction differs from germline and may be a read error. This chain joins TRBV3-1 and TRBJ2-5, with D perhaps assigned TRBD1 or TRBD2 (5 bases each). CDR3 length: 16 residues. Germline V CDR1 and CDR2: LGHDT, YNNKEL (reference sequence). The CDR3 spells CAGSQEGTIARETQYF. CDR3 nucleotide sequence: TGTGCCGGCAGCCAAGAGGGGACCATAGCCCGAGAGACCCAGTACTTC.

The rearrangement uses TRBV12-3 or TRBV12-4 and TRBJ2-3, with D possibly being TRBD1 (6 bases). Deletions cut 5 bases from V and 4 bases from J, with 10 bases between. This CDR3 contains 13 residues. CDR3 protein: CASSEQGSDTQYF. The CDR3 coding sequence is TGTGCCAGCAGTGAACAGGGATCAGATACGCAGTATTTT.

This clonotype was detected ten times or more. J is TRBJ2-1 and V is TRBV27, with D possibly matching TRBD1 (5 bases). Germline CDR1 MNHEY, CDR2 SMNVEV (reference sequence). Between the trimmed V and J ends, which lost 3 bases and 8 bases, there was a span of 8 bases. This CDR3 has 12 amino acids. In nucleotides, the CDR3 is TGTGCCAGCAGTTTCGGACACGATGAGCAGTTCTTC. As protein: CASSFGHDEQFF.

This clonotype was seen many times. The chain combines TRBV6-1 with TRBJ1-4; D not resolved. This CDR3 comprises 16 residues. The V and J ends lost 0 bases and 5 bases respectively, with 13 bases between them. Germline V gene data show CDR1 as MNHNS and CDR2 as SASEGT. CDR3 protein: CASSEALLPLNEKLFF. The DNA of the CDR3 is TGTGCCAGCAGTGAAGCTCTCCTCCCCCTCAATGAAAAACTGTTTTTT.

At least ten counts were recorded for this clonotype. The V and J genes are TRBV7-2 and TRBJ2-1; 16 positions match TRBD2. This CDR3 is built from 22 residues. V shed 5 bases, J shed 4 bases, and the junction held 20 bases outside the gene matches. Germline loops: CDR1 SGHTA, CDR2 FQGNSA. The DNA of the CDR3 is TGTGCCAGCAGCCCCGGTCCCTTGGGACTAGCGGGGGGGGTAGGAACGTACAATGAGCAGTTCTTC. This sequence encodes CASSPGPLGLAGGVGTYNEQFF.

This clonotype has ten or more counts. J is TRBJ2-7 and V is TRBV6-2 or TRBV6-3; D is unclear. The CDR3 has 13 residues. The V gene's germline CDR1 is MNHEY and CDR2 SVGEGT. The ends were cut back, 7 bases at V and 3 bases at J, with 13 bases in the middle. CDR3 bases: TGTGCCAGCACCTTACTCGGCAGCTACGAGCAGTACTTC. Encoded protein: CASTLLGSYEQYF.